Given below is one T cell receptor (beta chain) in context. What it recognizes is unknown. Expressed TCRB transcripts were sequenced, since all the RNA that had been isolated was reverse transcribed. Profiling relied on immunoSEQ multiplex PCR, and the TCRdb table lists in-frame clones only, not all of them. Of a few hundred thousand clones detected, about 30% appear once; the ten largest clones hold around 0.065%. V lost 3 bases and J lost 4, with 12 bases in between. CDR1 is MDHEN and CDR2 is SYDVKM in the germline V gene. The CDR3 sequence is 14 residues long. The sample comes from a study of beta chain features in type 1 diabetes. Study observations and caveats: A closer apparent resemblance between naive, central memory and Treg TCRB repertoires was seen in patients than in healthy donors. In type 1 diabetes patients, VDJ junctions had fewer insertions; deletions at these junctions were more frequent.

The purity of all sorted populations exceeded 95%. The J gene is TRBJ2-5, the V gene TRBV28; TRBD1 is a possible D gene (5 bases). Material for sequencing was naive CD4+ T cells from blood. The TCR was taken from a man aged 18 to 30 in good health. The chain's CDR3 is CASSFRVFTETQYF. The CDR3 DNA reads TGTGCCAGCAGTTTCAGGGTGTTTACAGAGACCCAGTACTTC.